A single sample gave rise to the 5 T cell receptor beta chains below, sequenced in a study of shared clonotypes between healthy human individuals. Repertoires were generated with immunoSEQ multiplex PCR, while TCRdb's copy carries only in-frame clones and drops some. The sample has around 1.4 million clones; approximately 98.5% are singletons. Sequencing was performed on naive CD4+ T cells sorted from blood. Specified subset: CD45RA+ positively selected. The receptors derive from a man aged 30 to 39 in good health.

The V and J genes are TRBV9 and TRBJ2-3; D is unresolved. V lost 0 bases and J lost 6, with 17 bases in between. CDR3 size: 16 residues. Germline lookup yields CDR1 SGDLS and CDR2 YYNGEE. The CDR3 DNA reads TGTGCCAGCAGCGTAGGGGATCTTCAAGTTTCGGATACGCAGTATTTT. Encoded protein: CASSVGDLQVSDTQYF.

This clone was detected once. The V and J genes are TRBV15 and TRBJ1-5; no clear D gene. The germline CDR1 and CDR2 sequences are LNHNV and YYDKDF (reference sequence). CDR3 length: 15 residues. With 0 bases removed from V and 0 bases from J, the gap between germline ends came to 6 bases. In DNA form, the CDR3 reads TGTGCCACCAGCAGAGACTGGCGTAGCAATCAGCCCCAGCATTTT. Amino acid sequence: CATSRDWRSNQPQHF.

This sequence joins TRBV7-9 and TRBJ2-1; 7 bases align to TRBD2. J gave up 5 bases and V 3 bases, and 7 bases lay outside the gene matches. The length of the CDR3 is 15 residues. CDR1 SEHNR and CDR2 FQNEAQ come from the germline V gene (reference sequence). Here the CDR3 DNA reads TGTGCCAGCAGCTTCGAAGGACTAGGTGACAATGAGCAGTTCTTC. Its protein product is CASSFEGLGDNEQFF.

The rearrangement uses TRBV14 and TRBJ1-1; the D is unclear. Deletions cut 1 base from V and 7 bases from J, with 10 bases between. The CDR3 is made up of 13 amino acids. Germline values: CDR1 SGHDN, CDR2 FVKESK. The CDR3 DNA is TGTGCCAGCAGCCAAGTCTGGTGGGGTGAAGCTTTCTTT. Translating gives CASSQVWWGEAFF.

The rearrangement uses TRBV9 and TRBJ2-7; D gene ambiguous. V lost 0 bases to trimming and J lost 1 base, with 8 bases between them. The CDR3 has 14 amino acids. Germline CDR1 SGDLS, CDR2 YYNGEE. CDR3 region: CASSVASVSYEQYF. The CDR3 DNA follows: TGTGCCAGCAGCGTAGCATCGGTTTCCTACGAGCAGTACTTC.